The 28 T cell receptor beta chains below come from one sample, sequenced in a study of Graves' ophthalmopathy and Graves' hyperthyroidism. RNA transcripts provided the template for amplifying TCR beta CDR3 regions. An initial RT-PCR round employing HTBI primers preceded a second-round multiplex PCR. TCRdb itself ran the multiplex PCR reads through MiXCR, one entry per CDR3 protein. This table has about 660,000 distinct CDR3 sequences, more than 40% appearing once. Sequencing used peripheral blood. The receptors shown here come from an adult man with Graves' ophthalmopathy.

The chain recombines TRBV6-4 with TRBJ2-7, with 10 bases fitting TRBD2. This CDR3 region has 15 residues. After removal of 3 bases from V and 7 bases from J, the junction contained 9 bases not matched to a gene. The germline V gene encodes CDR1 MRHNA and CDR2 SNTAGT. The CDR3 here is CASSEASGSTGEQYF. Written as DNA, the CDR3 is TGTGCCAGCAGTGAAGCTAGCGGGAGCACCGGGGAGCAGTACTTC.

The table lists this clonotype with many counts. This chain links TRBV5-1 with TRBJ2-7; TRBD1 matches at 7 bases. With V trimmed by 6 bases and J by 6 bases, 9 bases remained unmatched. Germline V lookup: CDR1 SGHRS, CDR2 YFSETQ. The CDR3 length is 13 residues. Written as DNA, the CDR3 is TGCGCCAGCACCCAGGGACAGCCCGGCGAGCAGTACTTC. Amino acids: CASTQGQPGEQYF.

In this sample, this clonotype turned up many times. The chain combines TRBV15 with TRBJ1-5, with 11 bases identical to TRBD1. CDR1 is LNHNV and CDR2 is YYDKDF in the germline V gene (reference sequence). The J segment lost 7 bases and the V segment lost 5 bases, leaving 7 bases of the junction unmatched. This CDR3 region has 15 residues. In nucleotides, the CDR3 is TGTGCCACCAGCCTGCGGGACAGGGGGAGCCAGCCCCAGCATTTT. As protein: CATSLRDRGSQPQHF.

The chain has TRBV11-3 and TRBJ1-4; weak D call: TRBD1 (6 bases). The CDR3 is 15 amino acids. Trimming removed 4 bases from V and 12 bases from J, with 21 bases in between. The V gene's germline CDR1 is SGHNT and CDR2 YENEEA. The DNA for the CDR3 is TGTGCCAGCAGCTCAACTTCGGGACACCCAGAGGAACTGTTTTTT. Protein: CASSSTSGHPEELFF.

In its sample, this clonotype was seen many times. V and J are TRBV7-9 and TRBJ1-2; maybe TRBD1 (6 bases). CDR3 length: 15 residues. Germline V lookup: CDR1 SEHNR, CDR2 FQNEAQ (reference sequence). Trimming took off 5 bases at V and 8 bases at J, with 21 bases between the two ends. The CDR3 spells CASSRPQGPGEGYTF. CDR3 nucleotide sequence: TGTGCCAGCAGCCGACCACAGGGTCCGGGTGAGGGCTACACCTTC.

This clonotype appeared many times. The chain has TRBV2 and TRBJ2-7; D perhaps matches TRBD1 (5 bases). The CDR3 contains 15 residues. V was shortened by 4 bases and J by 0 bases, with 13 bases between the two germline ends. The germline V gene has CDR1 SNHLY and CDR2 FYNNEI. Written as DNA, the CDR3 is TGTGCCAGCAGTGGTGGGGCATATCGCTCCTACGAGCAGTACTTC. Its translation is CASSGGAYRSYEQYF.

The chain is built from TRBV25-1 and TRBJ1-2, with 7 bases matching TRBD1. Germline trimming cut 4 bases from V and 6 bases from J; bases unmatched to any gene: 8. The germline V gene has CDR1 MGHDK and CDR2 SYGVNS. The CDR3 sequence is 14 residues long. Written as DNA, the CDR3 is TGTGCCAGCAGTGGGATCCACAGGGGCCATGGCTACACCTTC. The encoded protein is CASSGIHRGHGYTF.

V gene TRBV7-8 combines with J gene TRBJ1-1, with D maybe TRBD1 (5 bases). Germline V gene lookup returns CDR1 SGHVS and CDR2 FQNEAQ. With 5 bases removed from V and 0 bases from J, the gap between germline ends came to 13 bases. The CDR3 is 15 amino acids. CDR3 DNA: TGTGCCAGCAGCCGCCGGGGGACCTTGAACACTGAAGCTTTCTTT. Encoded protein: CASSRRGTLNTEAFF.

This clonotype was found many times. CDR3 sequence (DNA): TGTGCCAGCAGAGGGAGGGCCGGGGGAGAGCAGTACTTC. Amino acid sequence: CASRGRAGGEQYF. The chain has TRBV2 and TRBJ2-7, with TRBD2 matching 7 bases. Germline V gene sequence: CDR1 SNHLY, CDR2 FYNNEI. V lost 6 bases and J lost 7; bases outside the gene matches: 9. The CDR3 contains 13 residues. The variable domain in full, with the rest retrieved from reference TRBV2 and TRBJ2-7, is EPEVTQTPSHQVTQMGQEVILRCVPISNHLYFYWYRQILGQKVEFLVSFYNNEISEKSEIFDDQFSVERPDGSNFTLKIRSTKLEDSAMYFCASRGRAGGEQYFGPGTRLTVT.

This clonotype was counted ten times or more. CDR3 amino acids: CSAQTGTPLELFF. The CDR3 DNA reads TGCAGTGCTCAAACCGGGACTCCTCTGGAACTGTTTTTT. The rearrangement joins TRBV20-1 to TRBJ1-4; a possible D gene is TRBD1 (5 bases). This CDR3 region has 13 residues. CDR1 is DFQATT and CDR2 is SNEGSKA in the germline V gene (reference sequence). The ends were cut back, 5 bases at V and 12 bases at J, with 19 bases in the middle.

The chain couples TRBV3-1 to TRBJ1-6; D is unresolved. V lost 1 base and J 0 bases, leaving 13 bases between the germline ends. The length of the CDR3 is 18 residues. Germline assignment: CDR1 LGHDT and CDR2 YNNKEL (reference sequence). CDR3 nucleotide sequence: TGTGCCAGCAGCCAAGCAAAGACAACCCGCTCCTATAATTCACCCCTCCACTTT. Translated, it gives CASSQAKTTRSYNSPLHF.

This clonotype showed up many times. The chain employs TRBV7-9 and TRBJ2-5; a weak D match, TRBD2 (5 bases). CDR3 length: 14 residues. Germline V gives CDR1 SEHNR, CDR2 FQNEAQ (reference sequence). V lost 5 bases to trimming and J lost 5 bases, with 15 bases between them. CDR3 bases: TGTGCCAGCAGCAAGGGAGCTGGTTGGGAGACCCAGTACTTC. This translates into CASSKGAGWETQYF.

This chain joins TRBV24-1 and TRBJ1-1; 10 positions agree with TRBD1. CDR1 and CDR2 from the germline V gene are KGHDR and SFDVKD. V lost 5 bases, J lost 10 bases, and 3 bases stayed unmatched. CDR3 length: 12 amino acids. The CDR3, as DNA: TGTGCCACCAGTGGCCGGGACAGGGGAGCTTTCTTT. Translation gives CATSGRDRGAFF.

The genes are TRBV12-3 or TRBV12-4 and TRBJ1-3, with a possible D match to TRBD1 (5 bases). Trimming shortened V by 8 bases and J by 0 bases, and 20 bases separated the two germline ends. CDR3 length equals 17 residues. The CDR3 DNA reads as TGTGCCAGCCTCGGGGTCGGGGCCCTGATCTCTGGAAACACCATATATTTT. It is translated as CASLGVGALISGNTIYF.

CDR3 sequence (DNA): TGTGCCAACAGTAAAACAGGCGGCCCCCAGCATTTT. It translates to CANSKTGGPQHF. The rearrangement joins TRBV7-2 to TRBJ1-5, with a possible D match to TRBD1 (5 bases). Trimming pared 10 bases from V and 10 bases from J, leaving 17 bases between. There are 12 residues in the CDR3. Germline V gives CDR1 SGHTA, CDR2 FQGNSA.

CDR3 protein: CASRYQGGTEAFF. The CDR3 nucleotides read TGTGCCAGCAGGTACCAAGGGGGCACTGAAGCTTTCTTT. The chain joins TRBV6-5 to TRBJ1-1; maybe TRBD1 (6 bases). The CDR3 runs 13 residues. Germline V gives CDR1 MNHEY, CDR2 SVGAGI. The V gene lost 6 bases and the J gene lost 4 bases, with 12 bases spanning the gap.

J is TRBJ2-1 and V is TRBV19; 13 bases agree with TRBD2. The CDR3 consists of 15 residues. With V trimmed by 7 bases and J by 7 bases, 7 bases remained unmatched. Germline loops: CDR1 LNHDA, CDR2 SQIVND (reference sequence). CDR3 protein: CASTLGLAGENEQFF. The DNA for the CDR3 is TGTGCCAGTACCCTCGGACTAGCGGGAGAGAATGAGCAGTTCTTC.

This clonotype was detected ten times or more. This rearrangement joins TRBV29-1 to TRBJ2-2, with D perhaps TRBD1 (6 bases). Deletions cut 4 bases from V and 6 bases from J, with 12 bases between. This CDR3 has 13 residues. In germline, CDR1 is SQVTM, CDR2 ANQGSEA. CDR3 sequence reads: CSVVVEGAGELFF. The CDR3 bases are TGCAGCGTTGTGGTTGAGGGGGCCGGGGAGCTGTTTTTT.

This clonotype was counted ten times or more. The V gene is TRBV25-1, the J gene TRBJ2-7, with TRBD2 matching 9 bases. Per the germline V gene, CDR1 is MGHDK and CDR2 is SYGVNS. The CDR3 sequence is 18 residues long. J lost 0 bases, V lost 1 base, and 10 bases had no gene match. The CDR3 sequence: CASSESGGGASGSYEQYF. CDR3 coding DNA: TGTGCCAGCAGTGAATCGGGCGGGGGGGCCTCCGGCTCCTACGAGCAGTACTTC.

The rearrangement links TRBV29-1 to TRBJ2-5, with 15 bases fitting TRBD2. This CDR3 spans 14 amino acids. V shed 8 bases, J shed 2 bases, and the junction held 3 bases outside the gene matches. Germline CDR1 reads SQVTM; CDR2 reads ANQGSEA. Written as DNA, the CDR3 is TGCAGCTCCGGACTAGCGGGGGGGCAAGAGACCCAGTACTTC. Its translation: CSSGLAGGQETQYF. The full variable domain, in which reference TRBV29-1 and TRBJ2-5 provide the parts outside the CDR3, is SAVISQKPSRDICQRGTSLTIQCQVDSQVTMMFWYRQQPGQSLTLIATANQGSEATYESGFVIDKFPISRPNLTFSTLTVSNMSPEDSSIYLCSSGLAGGQETQYFGPGTRLLVL.

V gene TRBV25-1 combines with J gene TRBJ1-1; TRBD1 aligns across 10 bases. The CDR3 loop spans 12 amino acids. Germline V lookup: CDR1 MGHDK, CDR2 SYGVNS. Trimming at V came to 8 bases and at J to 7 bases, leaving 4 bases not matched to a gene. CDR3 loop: CASLGQGNEAFF. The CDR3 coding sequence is TGTGCCAGCTTGGGACAGGGGAATGAAGCTTTCTTT.

DNA for the CDR3: TGTGCCAGCAGGCCCGGTGACTCCTACGAGCAGTACTTC. It is translated as CASRPGDSYEQYF. V is TRBV7-9 and J is TRBJ2-7, with D hard to call. The V gene's germline CDR1 is SEHNR and CDR2 FQNEAQ (reference sequence). The ends were cut back, 6 bases at V and 0 bases at J, with 9 bases in the middle. The CDR3 consists of 13 residues.

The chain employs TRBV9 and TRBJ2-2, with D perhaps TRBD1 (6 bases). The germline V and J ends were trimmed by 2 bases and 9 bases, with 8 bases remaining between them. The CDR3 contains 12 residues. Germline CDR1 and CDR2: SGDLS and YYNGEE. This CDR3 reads CASSVDSWELFF. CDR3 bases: TGTGCCAGCAGCGTGGACAGCTGGGAGCTGTTTTTT.

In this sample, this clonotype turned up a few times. The CDR3 is CASSFGRAGDLYEQYF. CDR3 in DNA: TGTGCCAGCAGCTTCGGACGGGCGGGAGATCTATACGAGCAGTACTTC. This chain joins TRBV7-2 and TRBJ2-7; 7 bases map to TRBD2. This CDR3 region has 16 residues. J gave up 4 bases and V 3 bases, and 12 bases lay outside the gene matches. The germline V gene encodes CDR1 SGHTA and CDR2 FQGNSA. Supplemented by reference TRBV7-2 and TRBJ2-7, the full variable domain reads GAGVSQSPSNKVTEKGKDVELRCDPISGHTALYWYRQSLGQGLEFLIYFQGNSAPDKSGLPSDRFSAERTGGSVSTLTIQRTQQEDSAVYLCASSFGRAGDLYEQYFGPGTRLTVT.

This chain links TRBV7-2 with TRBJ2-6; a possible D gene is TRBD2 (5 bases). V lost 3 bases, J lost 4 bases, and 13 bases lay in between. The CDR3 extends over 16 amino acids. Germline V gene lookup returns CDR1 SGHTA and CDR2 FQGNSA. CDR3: CASSLAGGRGANVLTF. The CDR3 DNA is TGTGCCAGCAGCTTGGCAGGCGGGCGAGGGGCCAACGTCCTGACTTTC.

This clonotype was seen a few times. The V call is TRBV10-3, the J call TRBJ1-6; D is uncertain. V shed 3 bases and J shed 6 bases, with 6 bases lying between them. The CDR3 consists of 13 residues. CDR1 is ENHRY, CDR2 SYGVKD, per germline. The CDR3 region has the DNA TGTGCCATCAGTGACTCTGCTAATTCACCCCTCCACTTT. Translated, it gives CAISDSANSPLHF.

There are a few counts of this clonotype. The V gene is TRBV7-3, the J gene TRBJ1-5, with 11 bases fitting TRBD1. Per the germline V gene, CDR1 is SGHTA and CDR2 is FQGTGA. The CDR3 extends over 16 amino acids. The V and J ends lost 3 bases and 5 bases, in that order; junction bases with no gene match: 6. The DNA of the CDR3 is TGTGCCAGCAGCTTCCCCGGACAGGGGGCACATCAGCCCCAGCATTTT. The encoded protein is CASSFPGQGAHQPQHF. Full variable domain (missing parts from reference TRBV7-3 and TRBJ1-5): GAGVSQTPSNKVTEKGKYVELRCDPISGHTALYWYRQSLGQGPEFLIYFQGTGAADDSGLPNDRFFAVRPEGSVSTLKIQRTERGDSAVYLCASSFPGQGAHQPQHFGDGTRLSIL.

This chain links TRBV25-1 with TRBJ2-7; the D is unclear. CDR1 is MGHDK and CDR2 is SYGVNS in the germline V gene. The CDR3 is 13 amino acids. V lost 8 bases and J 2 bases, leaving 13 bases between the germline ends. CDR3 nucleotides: TGTGCCAGCGTTGAAGTGCGAGCCTACGAGCAGTACTTC. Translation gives CASVEVRAYEQYF.